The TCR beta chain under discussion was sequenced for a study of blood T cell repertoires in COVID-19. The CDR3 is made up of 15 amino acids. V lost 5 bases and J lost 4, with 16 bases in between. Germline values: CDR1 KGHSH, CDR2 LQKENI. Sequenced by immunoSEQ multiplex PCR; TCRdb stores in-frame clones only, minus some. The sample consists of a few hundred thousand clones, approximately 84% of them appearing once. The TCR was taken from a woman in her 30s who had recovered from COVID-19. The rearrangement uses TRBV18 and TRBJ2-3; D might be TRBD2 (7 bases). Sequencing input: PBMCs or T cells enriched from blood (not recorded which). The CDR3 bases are TGTGCCAGCTCATACGGCGCGGGGGCGGCAGATACGCAGTATTTT. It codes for CASSYGAGAADTQYF.